These 21 T cell receptor beta chains were all obtained from the same sample, sequenced in a study of blood T cells in healthy people across ages. A second PCR of roughly 6 to 12 cycles used a sample-barcoded 5' primer and a J-beta primer mix. Each CDR3 protein gets one entry after TCRdb re-called the 5' RACE reads with MiXCR. The repertoire includes hundreds of thousands of distinct CDR3 sequences, roughly 21% of them detected once, and about 3.6% sits in the top ten. The sequenced material came from blood. The receptors derive from a man between 65 and 85 years old in good health.

This chain joins TRBV7-2 and TRBJ2-3, with 14 bases fitting TRBD2. Trimming took 4 bases from V and 1 from J; bases not matched to a gene: 7. Germline CDR1 and CDR2: SGHTA and FQGNSA. The CDR3 is 18 amino acids. The CDR3: CASSSGLAGGSGTDTQYF. The DNA for the CDR3 is TGTGCCAGCAGCTCCGGACTAGCGGGAGGCAGTGGCACAGATACGCAGTATTTT.

This clonotype was observed a handful of times. The chain recombines TRBV12-3 or TRBV12-4 with TRBJ2-2, with 8 bases lining up with TRBD1. Germline trimming cut 7 bases from V and 7 bases from J; bases unmatched to any gene: 8. The CDR3 consists of 14 residues. CDR3 DNA sequence: TGTGCCAGCACTCACAGGGGGAAGGGCGGGGAGCTGTTTTTT. This gives the protein CASTHRGKGGELFF.

The chain has TRBV3-1 and TRBJ2-1; 9 bases match TRBD2. Germline V CDR1 and CDR2: LGHDT, YNNKEL (reference sequence). This CDR3 comprises 13 residues. The ends lost 1 base at V and 11 bases at J; junction bases unmatched: 3. The CDR3, as DNA: TGTGCCAGCAGCCAAGCGCTAGCGGGACAGCAGTTCTTC. Translation gives CASSQALAGQQFF.

This clonotype was found many times. This chain joins TRBV6-1 and TRBJ2-1, with D perhaps assigned TRBD1 or TRBD2 (5 bases each). CDR3 size: 13 residues. V was cut by 7 bases and J by 8 bases, with 15 bases left in between. The germline gives CDR1 MNHNS, CDR2 SASEGT. The CDR3 region is CASTGDPFHEQFF. CDR3 bases: TGTGCCAGCACTGGGGACCCATTCCATGAGCAGTTCTTC.

In this sample, this clonotype turned up a few times. The chain links TRBV6-5 to TRBJ1-5; D is unclear. Trimming left V 0 bases short and J 4 bases short, with 10 bases between. Germline CDR1 MNHEY, CDR2 SVGAGI. The CDR3 is 15 amino acids. The CDR3 reads CASSYSSRSNQPQHF. The CDR3 DNA reads TGTGCCAGCAGTTACTCGAGCCGGAGTAATCAGCCCCAGCATTTT.

This clonotype was seen only once. Sequence at one end of the junction differs from germline and may be a read error. V gene TRBV6-2 or TRBV6-3 combines with J gene TRBJ2-5, with D perhaps TRBD2 (6 bases). Near its end, the DNA agrees better with TRBJ2-1, so the J call may be wrong. This CDR3 contains 16 residues. In germline, CDR1 is MNHEY, CDR2 SVGEGT. This CDR3 is CVSSLVFGSGYNEQFF. The CDR3 DNA reads as TGTGTCAGCAGCCTGGTGTTCGGTAGCGGATACAATGAGCAGTTCTTC.

The chain couples TRBV5-4 to TRBJ2-3, with TRBD2 identical over 12 bases. V shed 3 bases and J 3 bases; nucleotides not matched to a gene: 5. The CDR3 contains 16 residues. Germline values: CDR1 SGHNT, CDR2 YYREEE (reference sequence). CDR3 nucleotides: TGTGCCAGCAGCTCAAGACTAGCGGGAGTGACAGATACGCAGTATTTT. Protein sequence: CASSSRLAGVTDTQYF.

The table lists this clonotype with a few counts. The chain recombines TRBV20-1 with TRBJ1-5; TRBD1 agrees at 8 bases. Germline lookup yields CDR1 DFQATT and CDR2 SNEGSKA (reference sequence). This CDR3 contains 15 residues. V was pared by 6 bases and J by 2 bases, with 9 bases of the junction left unmatched. CDR3 in DNA: TGCAGTGCCAGACAGGGGCAGCGTGGCAATCAGCCCCAGCATTTT. This codes for CSARQGQRGNQPQHF.

In this sample, this clonotype turned up once. CDR3 loop: CATRTGVNTRSDADTQYF. DNA of the CDR3: TGTGCCACCAGGACTGGAGTAAATACGAGGAGCGACGCAGATACGCAGTATTTT. This rearrangement joins TRBV24-1 to TRBJ2-3; no firm D call. V was clipped by 7 bases and J by 4 bases, with 26 bases between them. Per germline, CDR1 KGHDR and CDR2 SFDVKD. CDR3 length: 18 amino acids.

This clonotype has only a few counts. The chain links TRBV7-9 to TRBJ2-5; TRBD1 might be the D (6 bases). Germline V gene sequence: CDR1 SEHNR, CDR2 FQNEAQ (reference sequence). This CDR3 is 14 amino acids long. Trimming shortened V by 4 bases and J by 4 bases, and 13 bases separated the two germline ends. CDR3 nucleotides: TGTGCCAGCAGCTATAGAACAGGGTCAGAGACCCAGTACTTC. Translated: CASSYRTGSETQYF.

V is TRBV12-3 or TRBV12-4 and J is TRBJ2-3; TRBD2 matches 7 bases. V was pared by 7 bases and J by 1 base, with 8 bases of the junction left unmatched. The CDR3 is 15 amino acids. The CDR3 is CASNYLAARTDTQYF. Here the CDR3 DNA reads TGTGCCAGCAACTACCTAGCGGCTCGCACAGATACGCAGTATTTT.

This clonotype was seen only a few times. The chain recombines TRBV5-1 with TRBJ1-4, with 8 bases lining up with TRBD1. J gave up 0 bases and V 2 bases, and 6 bases lay outside the gene matches. This CDR3 is 17 amino acids long. Germline V gives CDR1 SGHRS, CDR2 YFSETQ. The DNA of the CDR3 is TGCGCCAGCAGCTTCACGGGACAGGCCGCAACTAATGAAAAACTGTTTTTT. It yields the protein CASSFTGQAATNEKLFF.

This clonotype came up a few times. This CDR3 reads CATSDSGLYHYGYTF. CDR3 coding DNA: TGTGCCACCAGTGATTCGGGACTCTACCACTATGGCTACACCTTC. This rearrangement joins TRBV24-1 to TRBJ1-2; possible D gene TRBD1, 5 bases. V lost 2 bases to trimming and J lost 3 bases, with 12 bases between them. Germline CDR1 KGHDR, CDR2 SFDVKD. The CDR3 spans 15 residues.

This clonotype appeared once. The chain couples TRBV14 to TRBJ2-7; D unclear. The CDR3 extends over 14 amino acids. The germline V and J ends were trimmed by 4 bases and 3 bases, with 13 bases remaining between them. CDR1 SGHDN and CDR2 FVKESK come from the germline V gene. For the CDR3, the DNA is TGTGCCAGCAGCCCTTTCGGGCCTAACTACGAGCAGTACGTC. Its translation is CASSPFGPNYEQYV.

This clonotype was counted a few times. V is TRBV20-1 and J is TRBJ1-2, with D perhaps matching TRBD1 (5 bases). This CDR3 has 12 amino acids. CDR1 is DFQATT, CDR2 SNEGSKA, per germline (reference sequence). V was pared by 2 bases and J by 8 bases, with 12 bases between. CDR3 amino acids: CSARPGTGGYTF. CDR3 nucleotide sequence: TGCAGTGCTAGACCAGGGACGGGCGGCTACACCTTC.

This clonotype was counted between two and nine times. The rearrangement joins TRBV2 to TRBJ2-7, with TRBD2 matching 16 bases. V lost 6 bases, J lost 2 bases, and 7 bases stayed unmatched. Per germline, CDR1 SNHLY and CDR2 FYNNEI. The CDR3 covers 17 residues. The CDR3 loop reads CASSAGLAGGSTYEQYF. In nucleotides, the CDR3 is TGTGCCAGCAGCGCGGGACTAGCGGGGGGGTCGACCTACGAGCAGTACTTC.

This clonotype was seen a few times. One end of the junction fails to match germline, which may point to a read error. The rearrangement uses TRBV28 and TRBJ2-1; 8 nucleotides line up with TRBD2. The germline V gene has CDR1 MDHEN and CDR2 SYDVKM. CDR3 length: 12 amino acids. In nucleotides, the CDR3 is TGTGCCAGCACCCACCCAATAGCGGGGCACGTCTTC. This codes for CASTHPIAGHVF. Together with reference TRBV28 and TRBJ2-1, the CDR3 gives the full variable domain: DVKVTQSSRYLVKRTGEKVFLECVQDMDHENMFWYRQDPGLGLRLIYFSYDVKMKEKGDIPEGYSVSREKKERFSLILESASTNQTSMYLCASTHPIAGHVFGPGTRLTVL.

There are a few counts of this clonotype. The chain couples TRBV2 to TRBJ2-7; D unclear. Germline-derived CDR1 and CDR2 are SNHLY and FYNNEI. The CDR3 runs to 12 residues. V shed 4 bases and J shed 6 bases, with 10 bases lying between them. CDR3: CASSAGVGEQYF. CDR3 bases: TGTGCCAGCAGTGCCGGCGTAGGCGAGCAGTACTTC.

The chain couples TRBV7-2 to TRBJ2-5; 13 bases agree with TRBD2. The DNA end is a closer match to TRBJ2-1, so the J assignment may be wrong. Germline V CDR1 and CDR2: SGHTA, FQGNSA. The CDR3 is 15 amino acids. CDR3 sequence: CASSRLAGGNNEQFF. Written as DNA, the CDR3 is TGTGCCAGCAGCCGACTAGCGGGAGGTAACAATGAGCAGTTCTTC.

This clonotype was found a few times. The V gene is TRBV7-8, the J gene TRBJ2-7; 10 positions match TRBD2. TRBJ2-1 matches the DNA end more closely, so the J call is doubtful. This CDR3 comprises 16 residues. Looked up from germline, CDR1 is SGHVS and CDR2 is FQNEAQ. The DNA for the CDR3 is TGTGCCAGCAGCGGCCGACTAGCGGGTGAAGGGAATGAGCAGTTCTTC. Translated, it gives CASSGRLAGEGNEQFF.

In its sample, this clonotype was seen a few times. The chain carries TRBV12-3 or TRBV12-4 and TRBJ1-3; D is unresolved. CDR3 length equals 12 residues. With 3 bases removed from V and 6 bases from J, the gap between germline ends came to 6 bases. CDR3 region: CASSFRQNTIYF. The CDR3 DNA reads TGTGCCAGCAGTTTTCGACAAAACACCATATATTTT.